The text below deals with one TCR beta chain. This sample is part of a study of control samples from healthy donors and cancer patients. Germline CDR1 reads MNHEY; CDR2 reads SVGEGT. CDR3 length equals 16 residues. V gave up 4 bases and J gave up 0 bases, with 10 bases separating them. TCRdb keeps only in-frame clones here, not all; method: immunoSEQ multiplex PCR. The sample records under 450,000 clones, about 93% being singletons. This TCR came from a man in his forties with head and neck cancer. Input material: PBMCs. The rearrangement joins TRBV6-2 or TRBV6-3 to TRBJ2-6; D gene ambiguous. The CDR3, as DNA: TGTGCCAGCAGTTCCCGGCACCGCTCTGGGGCCAACGTCCTGACTTTC. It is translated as CASSSRHRSGANVLTF.